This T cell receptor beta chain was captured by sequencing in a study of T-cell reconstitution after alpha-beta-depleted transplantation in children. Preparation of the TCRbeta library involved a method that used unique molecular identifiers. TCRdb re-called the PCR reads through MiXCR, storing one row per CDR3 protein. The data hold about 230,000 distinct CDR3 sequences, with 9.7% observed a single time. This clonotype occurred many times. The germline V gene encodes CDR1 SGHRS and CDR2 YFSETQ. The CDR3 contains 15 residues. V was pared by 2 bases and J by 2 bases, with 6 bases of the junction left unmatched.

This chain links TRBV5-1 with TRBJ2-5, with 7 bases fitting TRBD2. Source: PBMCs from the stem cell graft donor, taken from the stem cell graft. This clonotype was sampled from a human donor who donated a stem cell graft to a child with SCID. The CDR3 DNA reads TGCGCCAGCAGCTTTTACAGCGGGGATCAAGAGACCCAGTACTTC. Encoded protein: CASSFYSGDQETQYF. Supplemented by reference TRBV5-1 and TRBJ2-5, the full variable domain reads KAGVTQTPRYLIKTRGQQVTLSCSPISGHRSVSWYQQTPGQGLQFLFEYFSETQRNKGNFPGRFSGRQFSNSRSEMNVSTLELGDSALYLCASSFYSGDQETQYFGPGTRLLVL.